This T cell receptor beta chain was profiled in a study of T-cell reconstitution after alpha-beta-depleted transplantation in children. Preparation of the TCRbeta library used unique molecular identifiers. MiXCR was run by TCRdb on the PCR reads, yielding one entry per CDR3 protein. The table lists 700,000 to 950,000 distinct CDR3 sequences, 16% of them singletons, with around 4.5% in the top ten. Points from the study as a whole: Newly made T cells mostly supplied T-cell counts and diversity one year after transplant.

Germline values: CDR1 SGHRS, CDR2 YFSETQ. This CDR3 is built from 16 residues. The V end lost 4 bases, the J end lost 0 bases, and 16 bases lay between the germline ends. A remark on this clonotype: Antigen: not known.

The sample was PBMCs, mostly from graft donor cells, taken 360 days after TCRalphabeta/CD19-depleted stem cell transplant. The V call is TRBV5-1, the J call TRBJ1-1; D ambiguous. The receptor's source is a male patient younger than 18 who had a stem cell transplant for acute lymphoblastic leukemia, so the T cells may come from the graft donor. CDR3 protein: CASSPLAGNMNTEAFF. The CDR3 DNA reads TGCGCCAGCAGCCCACTAGCGGGGAACATGAACACTGAAGCTTTCTTT.